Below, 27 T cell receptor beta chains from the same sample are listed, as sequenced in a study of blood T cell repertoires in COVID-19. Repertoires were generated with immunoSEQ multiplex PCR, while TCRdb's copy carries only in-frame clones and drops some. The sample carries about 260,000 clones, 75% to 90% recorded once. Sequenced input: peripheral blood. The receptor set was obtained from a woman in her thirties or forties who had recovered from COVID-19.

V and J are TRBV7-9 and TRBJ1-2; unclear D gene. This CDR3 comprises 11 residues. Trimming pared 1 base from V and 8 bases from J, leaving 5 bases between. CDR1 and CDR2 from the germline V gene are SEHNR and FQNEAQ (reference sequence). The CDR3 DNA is TGTGCCAGCAGCTTAGGTCCGGGCTACACCTTC. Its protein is CASSLGPGYTF. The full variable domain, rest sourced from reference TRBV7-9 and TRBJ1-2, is DTGVSQNPRHKITKRGQNVTFRCDPISEHNRLYWYRQTLGQGPEFLTYFQNEAQLEKSRLLSDRFSAERPKGSFSTLEIQRTEQGDSAMYLCASSLGPGYTFGSGTRLTVV.

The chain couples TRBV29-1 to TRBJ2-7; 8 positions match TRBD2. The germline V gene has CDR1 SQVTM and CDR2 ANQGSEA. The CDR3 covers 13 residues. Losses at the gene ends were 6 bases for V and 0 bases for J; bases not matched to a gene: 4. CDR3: CSVLGTSSYEQYF. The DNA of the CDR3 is TGCAGCGTCCTCGGGACTAGCTCCTACGAGCAGTACTTC.

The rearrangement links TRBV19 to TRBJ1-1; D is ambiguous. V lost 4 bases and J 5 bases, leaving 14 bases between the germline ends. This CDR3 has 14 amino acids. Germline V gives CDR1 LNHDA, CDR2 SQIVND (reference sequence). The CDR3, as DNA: TGTGCCAGTAGTACGTTGGGCGGGGATACTGAAGCTTTCTTT. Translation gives CASSTLGGDTEAFF.

The CDR3 DNA follows: TGTGCCAGTAGTATAGACCGCATTTACAGGGGAAACACTGAAGCTTTCTTT. Encoded protein: CASSIDRIYRGNTEAFF. The V call is TRBV19, the J call TRBJ1-1; 7 bases agree with TRBD1. CDR1 and CDR2 (germline): LNHDA, SQIVND (reference sequence). The CDR3 spans 17 residues. With V trimmed by 0 bases and J by 2 bases, 9 bases remained unmatched. Full variable domain (outside the CDR3, taken from reference TRBV19 and TRBJ1-1): DGGITQSPKYLFRKEGQNVTLSCEQNLNHDAMYWYRQDPGQGLRLIYYSQIVNDFQKGDIAEGYSVSREKKESFPLTVTSAQKNPTAFYLCASSIDRIYRGNTEAFFGQGTRLTVV.

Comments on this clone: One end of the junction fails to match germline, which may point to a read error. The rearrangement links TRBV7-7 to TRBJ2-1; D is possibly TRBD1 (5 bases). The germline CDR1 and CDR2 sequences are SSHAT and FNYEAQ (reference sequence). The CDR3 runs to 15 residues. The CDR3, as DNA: TGTGCTAGCAGCTTTGGTTCAGGGCCGTACAATGAGCAGTTCTTC. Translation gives CASSFGSGPYNEQFF.

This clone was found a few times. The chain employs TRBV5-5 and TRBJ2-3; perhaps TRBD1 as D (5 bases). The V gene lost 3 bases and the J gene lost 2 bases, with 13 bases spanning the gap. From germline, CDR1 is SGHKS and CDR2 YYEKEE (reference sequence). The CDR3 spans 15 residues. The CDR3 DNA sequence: TGTGCCAGCAGCTCGAGCGACAGAGCCACAGATACGCAGTATTTT. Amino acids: CASSSSDRATDTQYF.

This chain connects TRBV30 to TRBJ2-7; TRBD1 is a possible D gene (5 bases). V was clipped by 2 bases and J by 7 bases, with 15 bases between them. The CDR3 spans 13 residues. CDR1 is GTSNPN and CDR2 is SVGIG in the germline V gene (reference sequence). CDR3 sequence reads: CAWSNRSPREQYF. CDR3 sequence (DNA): TGTGCCTGGAGTAACAGGTCCCCGCGGGAGCAGTACTTC.

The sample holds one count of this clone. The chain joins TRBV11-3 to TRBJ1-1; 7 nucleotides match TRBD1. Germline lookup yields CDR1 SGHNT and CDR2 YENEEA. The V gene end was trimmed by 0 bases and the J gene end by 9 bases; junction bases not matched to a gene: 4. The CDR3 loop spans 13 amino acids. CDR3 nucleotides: TGTGCCAGCAGCTTAGATCTGACAGGGCAAGCTTTCTTT. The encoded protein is CASSLDLTGQAFF.

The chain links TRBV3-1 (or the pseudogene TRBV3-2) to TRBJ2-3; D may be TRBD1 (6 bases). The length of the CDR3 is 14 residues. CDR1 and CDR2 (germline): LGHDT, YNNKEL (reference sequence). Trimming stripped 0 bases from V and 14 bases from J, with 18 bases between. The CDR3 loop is CASSQEAAPGHPYF. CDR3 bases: TGTGCCAGCAGCCAAGAAGCTGCCCCGGGACATCCGTATTTT.

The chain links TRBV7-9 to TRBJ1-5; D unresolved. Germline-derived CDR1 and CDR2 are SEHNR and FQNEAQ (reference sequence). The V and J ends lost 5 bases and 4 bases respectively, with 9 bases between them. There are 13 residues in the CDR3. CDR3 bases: TGTGCCAGCAGCCCCGACGGGAATCAGCCCCAGCATTTT. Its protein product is CASSPDGNQPQHF.

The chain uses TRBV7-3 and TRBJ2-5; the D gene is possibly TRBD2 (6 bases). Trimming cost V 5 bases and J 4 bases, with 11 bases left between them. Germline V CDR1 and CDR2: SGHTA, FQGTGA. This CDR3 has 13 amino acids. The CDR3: CASSAGLSETQYF. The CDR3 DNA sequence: TGTGCCAGCAGCGCGGGACTCTCAGAGACCCAGTACTTC. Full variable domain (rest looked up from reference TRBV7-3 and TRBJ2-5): GAGVSQTPSNKVTEKGKYVELRCDPISGHTALYWYRQSLGQGPEFLIYFQGTGAADDSGLPNDRFFAVRPEGSVSTLKIQRTERGDSAVYLCASSAGLSETQYFGPGTRLLVL.

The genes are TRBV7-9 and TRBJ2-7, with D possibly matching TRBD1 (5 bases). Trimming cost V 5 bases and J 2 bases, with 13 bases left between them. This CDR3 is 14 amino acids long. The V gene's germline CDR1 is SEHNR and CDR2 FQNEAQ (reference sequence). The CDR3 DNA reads TGTGCCAGCAGCGCAAAAGGGGCACCCTACGAGCAGTACTTC. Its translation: CASSAKGAPYEQYF.

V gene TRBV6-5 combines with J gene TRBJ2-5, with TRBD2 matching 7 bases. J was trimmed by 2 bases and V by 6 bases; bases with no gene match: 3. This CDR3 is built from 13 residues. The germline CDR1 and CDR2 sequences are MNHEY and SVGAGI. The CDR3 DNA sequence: TGTGCCAGCAGGCGGGGGTTTCAAGAGACCCAGTACTTC. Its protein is CASRRGFQETQYF.

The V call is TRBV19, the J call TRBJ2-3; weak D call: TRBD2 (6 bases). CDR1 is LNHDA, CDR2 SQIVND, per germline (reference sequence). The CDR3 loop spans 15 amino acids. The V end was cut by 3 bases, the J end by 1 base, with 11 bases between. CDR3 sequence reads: CASSIGGERTDTQYF. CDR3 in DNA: TGTGCCAGTAGTATCGGCGGGGAGCGCACAGATACGCAGTATTTT.

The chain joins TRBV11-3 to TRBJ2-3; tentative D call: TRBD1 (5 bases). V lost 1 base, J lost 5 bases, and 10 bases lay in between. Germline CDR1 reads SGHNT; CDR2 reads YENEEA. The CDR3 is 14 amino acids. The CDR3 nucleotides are TGTGCCAGCAGCTTAGGGTGGGGCATAGATACGCAGTATTTT. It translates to CASSLGWGIDTQYF.

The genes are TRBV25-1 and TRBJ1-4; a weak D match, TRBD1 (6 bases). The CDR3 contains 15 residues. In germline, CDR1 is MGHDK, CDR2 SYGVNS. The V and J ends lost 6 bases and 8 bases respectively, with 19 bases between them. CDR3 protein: CASSRQDGGWEKLFF. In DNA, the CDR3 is TGTGCCAGCAGCAGACAGGATGGGGGTTGGGAAAAACTGTTTTTT.

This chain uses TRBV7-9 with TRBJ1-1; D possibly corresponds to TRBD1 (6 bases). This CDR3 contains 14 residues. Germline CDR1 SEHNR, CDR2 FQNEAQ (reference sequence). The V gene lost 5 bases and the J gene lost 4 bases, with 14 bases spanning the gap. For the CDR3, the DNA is TGTGCCAGCAGCCCCACAGGGATGGGCACTGAAGCTTTCTTT. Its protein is CASSPTGMGTEAFF.

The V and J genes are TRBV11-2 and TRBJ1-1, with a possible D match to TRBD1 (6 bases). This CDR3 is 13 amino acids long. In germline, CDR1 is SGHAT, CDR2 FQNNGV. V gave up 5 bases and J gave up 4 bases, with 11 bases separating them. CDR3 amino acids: CASSDPRGTEAFF. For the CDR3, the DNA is TGTGCCAGCAGCGATCCCAGGGGCACTGAAGCTTTCTTT.

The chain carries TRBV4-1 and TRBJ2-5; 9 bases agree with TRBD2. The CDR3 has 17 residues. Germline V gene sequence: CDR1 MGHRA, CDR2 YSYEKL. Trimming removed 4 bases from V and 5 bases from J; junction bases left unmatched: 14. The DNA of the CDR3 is TGCGCCAGCAGCCCCCAGCCCGGCGGGGGGGCCCGGGAGACCCAGTACTTC. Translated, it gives CASSPQPGGGARETQYF.

CDR3 loop: CASTREGVNTEAFF. In nucleotides, the CDR3 is TGTGCCAGCACCCGGGAGGGGGTGAACACTGAAGCTTTCTTT. This chain links TRBV18 with TRBJ1-1; D might be TRBD1 (6 bases). V was pared by 8 bases and J by 0 bases, with 13 bases between. Germline CDR1 KGHSH, CDR2 LQKENI. The CDR3 runs to 14 residues.

The CDR3 loop is CASSYSQGRREKLFF. The CDR3 DNA follows: TGTGCCAGCAGTTATTCGCAGGGGCGAAGGGAAAAACTGTTTTTT. The chain carries TRBV6-5 and TRBJ1-4; a possible D gene is TRBD1 (6 bases). V lost 3 bases, J lost 8 bases, and 16 bases lay in between. Germline values: CDR1 MNHEY, CDR2 SVGAGI. The CDR3 is 15 residues long.

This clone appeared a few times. The CDR3 DNA reads as TGCAGCGTTGAAGGACCGGGACAGGGGGCTTTGGGTAACTATGGCTACACCTTC. This sequence encodes CSVEGPGQGALGNYGYTF. The chain uses TRBV29-1 and TRBJ1-2; 12 bases match TRBD1. Trimming at V came to 1 base and at J to 1 base, leaving 10 bases not matched to a gene. This CDR3 has 18 amino acids. Per the germline V gene, CDR1 is SQVTM and CDR2 is ANQGSEA.

CDR3 region: CASSLSRDFYGYTF. The CDR3, as DNA: TGTGCCAGCAGCTTATCCAGGGACTTCTATGGCTACACCTTC. The genes are TRBV7-2 and TRBJ1-2; possible D gene TRBD1, 5 bases. V was clipped by 2 bases and J by 4 bases, with 11 bases between them. Germline CDR1 and CDR2: SGHTA and FQGNSA. This CDR3 is built from 14 residues.

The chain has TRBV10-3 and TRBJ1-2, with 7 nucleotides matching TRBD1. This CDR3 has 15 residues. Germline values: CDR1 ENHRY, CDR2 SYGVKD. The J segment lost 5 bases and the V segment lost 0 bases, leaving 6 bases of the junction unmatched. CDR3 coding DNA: TGTGCCATCAGTGAGTCGAGGGGGCTTTGGTATGGCTACACCTTC. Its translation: CAISESRGLWYGYTF.

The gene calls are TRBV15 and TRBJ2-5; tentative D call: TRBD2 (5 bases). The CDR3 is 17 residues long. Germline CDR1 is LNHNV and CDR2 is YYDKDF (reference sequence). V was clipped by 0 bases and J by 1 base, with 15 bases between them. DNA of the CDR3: TGTGCCACCAGCAGAGATGCGGAGGCGCCTCGCCAAGAGACCCAGTACTTC. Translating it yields CATSRDAEAPRQETQYF.

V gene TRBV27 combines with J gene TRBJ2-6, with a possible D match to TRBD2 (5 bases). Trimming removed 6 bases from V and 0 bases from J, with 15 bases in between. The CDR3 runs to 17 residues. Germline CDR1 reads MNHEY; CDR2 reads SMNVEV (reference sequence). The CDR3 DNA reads TGTGCCAGCAGAGGGCCGGGGTGGCCCTCTGGGGCCAACGTCCTGACTTTC. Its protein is CASRGPGWPSGANVLTF.

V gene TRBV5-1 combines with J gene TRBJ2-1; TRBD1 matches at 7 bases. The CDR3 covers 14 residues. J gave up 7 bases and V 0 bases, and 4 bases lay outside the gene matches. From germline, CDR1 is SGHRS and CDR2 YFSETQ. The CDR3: CASSLGDSSNEQFF. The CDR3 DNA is TGCGCCAGCAGCTTGGGGGACAGTTCTAATGAGCAGTTCTTC.